A single sample is the source of the 31 T cell receptor beta chains below, sequenced in a study of technical replicates of blood from a handful of donors. The protocol was immunoSEQ multiplex PCR, while the TCRdb copy is restricted to in-frame clones and leaves out a portion. This table has about 56,000 clones, more than 90% appearing once. Sample: PBMCs. The receptors were sampled from a human donor in good health. Some clones in this sample may be carry-over from other donors' samples.

This chain joins TRBV15 and TRBJ2-7; 7 nucleotides match TRBD1. In germline, CDR1 is LNHNV, CDR2 YYDKDF (reference sequence). V lost 1 base to trimming and J lost 5 bases; unmatched junction nucleotides: 5. The CDR3 loop spans 14 amino acids. The DNA for the CDR3 is TGTGCCACCAGCAGAGGACAGGGAAGGGACGAGCAGTACTTC. Encoded protein: CATSRGQGRDEQYF.

This chain connects TRBV11-1 to TRBJ2-7; 11 nucleotides line up with TRBD2. V gave up 5 bases and J gave up 2 bases; unmatched junction bases: 5. The length of the CDR3 is 15 residues. The germline V gene has CDR1 SGHAT and CDR2 FQDESV (reference sequence). In DNA form, the CDR3 reads TGTGCCAGCAGCCTCGGGACTAGCGGCACCTACGAGCAGTACTTC. Its protein is CASSLGTSGTYEQYF.

V and J are TRBV18 and TRBJ1-4, with a weak D call TRBD1 (6 bases). This CDR3 is 14 amino acids long. Germline CDR1 reads KGHSH; CDR2 reads LQKENI. The germline V and J ends were trimmed by 3 bases and 8 bases, with 13 bases remaining between them. The CDR3 DNA reads TGTGCCAGCTCACCCCTGGACAGACCAGAAAAACTGTTTTTT. Translated: CASSPLDRPEKLFF.

The rearrangement links TRBV5-1 to TRBJ2-5; TRBD2 agrees at 7 bases. Germline CDR1 SGHRS, CDR2 YFSETQ. The CDR3 is made up of 15 amino acids. Germline trimming cut 0 bases from V and 4 bases from J; bases unmatched to any gene: 6. The CDR3 sequence is CASSLGGSRSETQYF. Written as DNA, the CDR3 is TGCGCCAGCAGCTTGGGCGGGAGTCGCTCAGAGACCCAGTACTTC.

The chain links TRBV2 to TRBJ2-7; 9 nucleotides match TRBD1. The V and J ends lost 6 bases and 2 bases, in that order; junction bases with no gene match: 5. The CDR3 is 14 residues long. Germline values: CDR1 SNHLY, CDR2 FYNNEI. The CDR3 region is CASRGTGKAYEQYF. In nucleotides, the CDR3 is TGTGCCAGCAGGGGGACAGGGAAGGCCTACGAGCAGTACTTC. Full variable domain (rest looked up from reference TRBV2 and TRBJ2-7): EPEVTQTPSHQVTQMGQEVILRCVPISNHLYFYWYRQILGQKVEFLVSFYNNEISEKSEIFDDQFSVERPDGSNFTLKIRSTKLEDSAMYFCASRGTGKAYEQYFGPGTRLTVT.

The chain uses TRBV7-8 and TRBJ1-2, with D possibly being TRBD1 (5 bases). This CDR3 is 15 amino acids long. V lost 5 bases, J lost 6 bases, and 19 bases lay in between. CDR1 and CDR2 (germline): SGHVS, FQNEAQ. Written as DNA, the CDR3 is TGTGCCAGCAGCCCCCGAGGAATGGCAGGGAATGGCTACACCTTC. Residues: CASSPRGMAGNGYTF.

The rearrangement uses TRBV7-2 and TRBJ2-3, with 7 nucleotides matching TRBD2. Germline lookup yields CDR1 SGHTA and CDR2 FQGNSA. The CDR3 loop spans 16 amino acids. V dropped 4 bases and J dropped 1; count of bases not matched to a gene: 8. This CDR3 is CASSSPSLARTDTQYF. The CDR3 nucleotides are TGTGCCAGCAGCTCCCCCTCACTAGCGCGCACAGATACGCAGTATTTT. Drawing the rest from reference TRBV7-2 and TRBJ2-3, the complete variable domain is GAGVSQSPSNKVTEKGKDVELRCDPISGHTALYWYRQSLGQGLEFLIYFQGNSAPDKSGLPSDRFSAERTGGSVSTLTIQRTQQEDSAVYLCASSSPSLARTDTQYFGPGTRLTVL.

The gene calls are TRBV2 and TRBJ1-2; 7 bases are shared with TRBD1. Germline V CDR1 and CDR2: SNHLY, FYNNEI. The CDR3 is 14 residues long. The V gene end was trimmed by 5 bases and the J gene end by 4 bases; junction bases not matched to a gene: 7. CDR3 nucleotides: TGTGCCAGCAGTTCACAGGGGCCAATCTATGGCTACACCTTC. As protein: CASSSQGPIYGYTF.

A single count supports this clone. This sequence joins TRBV29-1 and TRBJ1-1; D unclear. Trimming took off 6 bases at V and 4 bases at J, with 15 bases between the two ends. From germline, CDR1 is SQVTM and CDR2 ANQGSEA. This CDR3 is built from 13 residues. The CDR3 loop reads CSVARGFGTEAFF. For the CDR3, the DNA is TGCAGCGTGGCCCGGGGTTTTGGCACTGAAGCTTTCTTT.

This sequence joins TRBV5-1 and TRBJ2-7; TRBD2 matches at 8 bases. V trimming: 4 bases; J trimming: 4 bases; junction bases outside the gene matches: 1. This CDR3 region has 12 residues. Germline V gene data show CDR1 as SGHRS and CDR2 as YFSETQ. The CDR3 sequence: CASSPGGYEQYF. CDR3 coding DNA: TGCGCCAGCAGCCCGGGGGGGTACGAGCAGTACTTC.

This chain connects TRBV4-3 to TRBJ2-3, with a weak D call TRBD2 (6 bases). Germline values: CDR1 LGHNA, CDR2 YSLEER. The V end lost 4 bases, the J end lost 0 bases, and 11 bases lay between the germline ends. The CDR3 is made up of 15 amino acids. CDR3 loop: CASSLRDSSTDTQYF. Written as DNA, the CDR3 is TGCGCCAGCAGCCTCCGGGACTCCAGCACAGATACGCAGTATTTT.

The CDR3 loop is CASRAGQGFHEQYF. The CDR3 DNA reads as TGTGCCAGCAGGGCGGGACAGGGTTTTCACGAGCAGTACTTC. The J gene is TRBJ2-7, the V gene TRBV6-5; 9 nucleotides line up with TRBD1. With 6 bases clipped from V and 5 bases from J, the junction kept 8 bases outside the gene matches. The CDR3 spans 14 residues. Germline assignment: CDR1 MNHEY and CDR2 SVGAGI.

This chain uses TRBV7-2 with TRBJ2-3; D not resolved. Trimming pared 5 bases from V and 0 bases from J, leaving 9 bases between. CDR1 and CDR2 from the germline V gene are SGHTA and FQGNSA. This CDR3 comprises 14 residues. CDR3 nucleotide sequence: TGTGCCAGCAGCATCTATCAAAGCACAGATACGCAGTATTTT. Its translation: CASSIYQSTDTQYF.

J is TRBJ2-7 and V is TRBV5-1; perhaps TRBD2 as D (5 bases). Germline loops: CDR1 SGHRS, CDR2 YFSETQ. The V end lost 0 bases, the J end lost 0 bases, and 13 bases lay between the germline ends. The CDR3 is 16 residues long. The chain's CDR3 is CASSLGGAAASYEQYF. CDR3 coding DNA: TGCGCCAGCAGCTTGGGGGGAGCGGCGGCCTCCTACGAGCAGTACTTC.

V is TRBV7-8 and J is TRBJ2-7; 12 bases map to TRBD2. Trimming removed 5 bases from V and 1 base from J; junction bases left unmatched: 18. The CDR3 spans 20 residues. Germline assignment: CDR1 SGHVS and CDR2 FQNEAQ. The CDR3 bases are TGTGCCAGCAGCCTTAGCCCTAGCGGGAGGGGCGGAGGGCCATCCTACGAGCAGTACTTC. Encoded protein: CASSLSPSGRGGGPSYEQYF. Based on the CDR3 plus reference TRBV7-8 and TRBJ2-7, the full variable domain is GAGVSQSPRYKVAKRGQDVALRCDPISGHVSLFWYQQALGQGPEFLTYFQNEAQLDKSGLPSDRFFAERPEGSVSTLKIQRTQQEDSAVYLCASSLSPSGRGGGPSYEQYFGPGTRLTVT.

This clone came up once. The chain recombines TRBV10-3 with TRBJ1-1, with D possibly being TRBD1 (5 bases). CDR1 and CDR2 (germline): ENHRY, SYGVKD. The CDR3 spans 12 residues. V lost 4 bases to trimming and J lost 5 bases, with 8 bases between them. CDR3 loop: CAISAKGTEAFF. CDR3 bases: TGTGCCATCAGTGCGAAGGGGACTGAAGCTTTCTTT.

The J gene is TRBJ2-4, the V gene TRBV27, with D tentatively TRBD2 (6 bases). The CDR3 has 17 amino acids. The germline V gene encodes CDR1 MNHEY and CDR2 SMNVEV (reference sequence). Trimming removed 1 base at V and 0 bases at J, with 13 bases between. CDR3 DNA sequence: TGTGCCAGCAGTTTATGGGGCGGGGACCTAGCCAAAAACATTCAGTACTTC. It translates to CASSLWGGDLAKNIQYF.

The genes are TRBV5-1 and TRBJ2-3, with 9 bases lining up with TRBD2. V gave up 0 bases and J gave up 0 bases; unmatched junction bases: 14. Germline CDR1 and CDR2: SGHRS and YFSETQ. This CDR3 contains 20 residues. This CDR3 reads CASSLAPGTSSETSTDTQYF. CDR3 in DNA: TGCGCCAGCAGCTTGGCCCCCGGGACTAGCTCCGAGACTAGCACAGATACGCAGTATTTT.

The J gene is TRBJ2-2, the V gene TRBV11-3; 9 bases align to TRBD2. The length of the CDR3 is 14 residues. With 4 bases clipped from V and 5 bases from J, the junction kept 2 bases outside the gene matches. Germline-derived CDR1 and CDR2 are SGHNT and YENEEA. CDR3 nucleotides: TGTGCCAGCAGCTCGGGACTAGCAACCGGGGAGCTGTTTTTT. Translation: CASSSGLATGELFF. Based on the CDR3 plus reference TRBV11-3 and TRBJ2-2, the full variable domain is EAGVVQSPRYKIIEKKQPVAFWCNPISGHNTLYWYLQNLGQGPELLIRYENEEAVDDSQLPKDRFSAERLKGVDSTLKIQPAELGDSAVYLCASSSGLATGELFFGEGSRLTVL.

The chain recombines TRBV7-9 with TRBJ2-2, with 7 bases lining up with TRBD1. Germline lookup yields CDR1 SEHNR and CDR2 FQNEAQ (reference sequence). The J segment lost 4 bases and the V segment lost 5 bases, leaving 10 bases of the junction unmatched. The CDR3 contains 16 residues. The CDR3 coding sequence is TGTGCCAGCAGCCGTCCCGGGACAGAGGGCACCGGGGAGCTGTTTTTT. Its protein is CASSRPGTEGTGELFF. Variable domain in full (rest from reference TRBV7-9 and TRBJ2-2): DTGVSQNPRHKITKRGQNVTFRCDPISEHNRLYWYRQTLGQGPEFLTYFQNEAQLEKSRLLSDRFSAERPKGSFSTLEIQRTEQGDSAMYLCASSRPGTEGTGELFFGEGSRLTVL.

The rearrangement links TRBV4-3 to TRBJ1-5, with a possible D match to TRBD1 (5 bases). The germline V gene encodes CDR1 LGHNA and CDR2 YSLEER. The CDR3 contains 15 residues. The V end lost 0 bases, the J end lost 11 bases, and 17 bases lay between the germline ends. CDR3 loop: CASSQERQGAAAQHF. The CDR3 DNA reads as TGCGCCAGCAGCCAAGAGCGGCAGGGTGCCGCGGCCCAGCATTTT.

This clone was counted a single time. This sequence joins TRBV10-3 and TRBJ2-7; 9 bases fit TRBD1. Germline V CDR1 and CDR2: ENHRY, SYGVKD. The CDR3 is 14 residues long. The J segment lost 3 bases and the V segment lost 11 bases, leaving 11 bases of the junction unmatched. CDR3 protein: CAAAGTGNGYEQYF. In nucleotides, the CDR3 is TGTGCCGCGGCCGGGACAGGGAATGGCTACGAGCAGTACTTC.

This chain's CDR3 is CASSPSGRYNEQFF. CDR3 nucleotide sequence: TGTGCCAGCAGCCCCAGCGGGAGATACAATGAGCAGTTCTTC. The rearrangement links TRBV7-9 to TRBJ2-1, with 8 bases matching TRBD2. Trimming took 5 bases from V and 4 from J; bases not matched to a gene: 4. The germline gives CDR1 SEHNR, CDR2 FQNEAQ (reference sequence). There are 14 residues in the CDR3. Together with reference TRBV7-9 and TRBJ2-1, the CDR3 gives the full variable domain: DTGVSQNPRHKITKRGQNVTFRCDPISEHNRLYWYRQTLGQGPEFLTYFQNEAQLEKSRLLSDRFSAERPKGSFSTLEIQRTEQGDSAMYLCASSPSGRYNEQFFGPGTRLTVL.

The chain has TRBV11-2 and TRBJ1-6, with TRBD1 identical over 8 bases. The V and J ends lost 5 bases and 10 bases, in that order; junction bases with no gene match: 7. CDR1 and CDR2 (germline): SGHAT, FQNNGV. The CDR3 covers 14 residues. The CDR3 DNA reads as TGTGCCAGCAGCACGGACAGGGTTAACTCACCCCTCCACTTT. This sequence encodes CASSTDRVNSPLHF.

The genes are TRBV6-5 and TRBJ2-7, with D tentatively TRBD1 (5 bases). The V end was cut by 7 bases, the J end by 1 base, with 5 bases between. In germline, CDR1 is MNHEY, CDR2 SVGAGI. This CDR3 has 11 amino acids. CDR3 residues: CASKGSYEQYF. CDR3 bases: TGTGCCAGCAAGGGGTCCTACGAGCAGTACTTC.

J is TRBJ2-6 and V is TRBV19; D perhaps matches TRBD1 (6 bases). CDR1 LNHDA and CDR2 SQIVND come from the germline V gene (reference sequence). Trimming took 5 bases from V and 0 from J, leaving 11 bases between them. The CDR3 is made up of 16 amino acids. The CDR3 bases are TGTGCCAGTAGTCATGGACAGTTCTCTGGGGCCAACGTCCTGACTTTC. It is translated as CASSHGQFSGANVLTF. The complete variable domain, with remaining parts taken from reference TRBV19 and TRBJ2-6, reads DGGITQSPKYLFRKEGQNVTLSCEQNLNHDAMYWYRQDPGQGLRLIYYSQIVNDFQKGDIAEGYSVSREKKESFPLTVTSAQKNPTAFYLCASSHGQFSGANVLTFGAGSRLTVL.

This rearrangement joins TRBV5-6 to TRBJ1-5; 10 bases fit TRBD1. Trimming cost V 4 bases and J 5 bases; bases outside gene matches: 9. The CDR3 is 16 amino acids. The V gene's germline CDR1 is SGHDT and CDR2 YYEEEE. The CDR3 nucleotides read TGTGCCAGCAGCGCAGGGACAGGGGCGTGGGATCAGCCCCAGCATTTT. Translation gives CASSAGTGAWDQPQHF.

The chain employs TRBV5-6 and TRBJ2-7; 9 bases line up with TRBD2. V shed 2 bases, J shed 4 bases, and the junction held 13 bases outside the gene matches. The CDR3 is 17 residues long. Germline lookup yields CDR1 SGHDT and CDR2 YYEEEE. The CDR3 nucleotides are TGTGCCAGCAGCTTCCTAACGGGCGGGGGGGCCTTTTACGAGCAGTACTTC. Translating gives CASSFLTGGGAFYEQYF.

The chain uses TRBV5-1 and TRBJ2-7; D is perhaps TRBD2 (5 bases). Trimming cost V 0 bases and J 6 bases, with 10 bases left between them. Germline CDR1 reads SGHRS; CDR2 reads YFSETQ. The CDR3 spans 13 residues. CDR3 DNA sequence: TGCGCCAGCAGCTTGGACGCGGGCTCCGAGCAGTACTTC. Amino acid sequence: CASSLDAGSEQYF.

The chain has TRBV4-1 and TRBJ2-3; 14 positions match TRBD2. Trimming cost V 1 base and J 3 bases; bases outside gene matches: 9. The CDR3 runs to 19 residues. The germline gives CDR1 MGHRA, CDR2 YSYEKL. CDR3 residues: CASSQGLAGGQSWTDTQYF. The CDR3 DNA reads as TGCGCCAGCAGCCAAGGACTAGCGGGAGGGCAGTCATGGACAGATACGCAGTATTTT.

The chain carries TRBV30 and TRBJ2-7, with TRBD1 matching 8 bases. The V gene end was trimmed by 4 bases and the J gene end by 3 bases; junction bases not matched to a gene: 2. The CDR3 is 12 residues long. Germline V gene sequence: CDR1 GTSNPN, CDR2 SVGIG (reference sequence). This CDR3 reads CAWNTGGYEQYF. The CDR3, as DNA: TGTGCCTGGAATACAGGGGGCTACGAGCAGTACTTC.